This T cell receptor beta chain was recovered during a study of T-cell memory formation after mild COVID-19. The wider study: Across donors, TCR clusters were largely donor specific. The study, taken as a whole, reports: Mostly located in CM and EM were contracting CD4+ clones, with contracting CD8+ clones located in EMRA. The finding that pre-infection memory included some responding clones suggested that cross-reactive memory joined.

Germline values: CDR1 SEHNR, CDR2 FQNEAQ (reference sequence). There are 14 residues in the CDR3. V gave up 6 bases and J gave up 8 bases; unmatched junction bases: 9. Researchers used 5'RACE with constant-segment primers to make TCR alpha and TCR beta cDNA libraries that carry sample barcodes and UMIs. MiXCR, run by TCRdb on the 5' RACE reads, gives a single entry per CDR3 protein. The data hold roughly 340,000 distinct CDR3 sequences, with 20% to 25% observed a single time. There are many counts of this clonotype. Its cognate antigen is unknown. The specimen sequenced was PBMCs or a T cell subset sorted from them (not recorded which). This sequence originates from a man younger than 30 who had mild COVID-19 (a few samples of this study predate the infection). Cell type and time point are not known. The V call is TRBV7-9, the J call TRBJ1-4, with 7 positions matching TRBD1. In nucleotides, the CDR3 is TGTGCCAGCAGGCCTAGACAGGGCCAAGAAAAACTGTTTTTT. Protein product: CASRPRQGQEKLFF.